This T cell receptor beta chain originates from a study of neurological immune-mediated disorders. The V gene's germline CDR1 is SGHVS and CDR2 FQNEAQ. CDR3 length: 16 amino acids. Whole-study results and caveats: The absence of shared CDR3 amino acid sequences among expanded clones across subjects suggests private repertoires in all groups.

Only a few counts were recorded for this clonotype. No antigen is known for it. A clone one base away is much larger, so this may be a read error. A single record per CDR3 protein comes from TCRdb applying MiXCR to the 5' RACE reads. The table shows approximately 65,000 distinct CDR3 sequences, with over 4% occurring only once. Sequenced: PBMCs. This clonotype originated in a man between 45 and 60 years old with multiple sclerosis. The rearrangement links TRBV7-8 to TRBJ1-5, with D perhaps TRBD1 (6 bases). The DNA for the CDR3 is TGTGCCTCAAATCTAGGAGGGGGATATAGCAATCAGCCCCAGAATTTT. It yields the protein CASNLGGGYSNQPQNF.